These 18 T cell receptor beta chains originate from one sample sequenced in a study of cytotoxic CD8 clonotypes in ibrutinib-treated CLL. Clones were read by immunoSEQ multiplex PCR, and TCRdb kept only the in-frame ones, dropping some. The repertoire holds about 15,000 clones, with 55% to 70% as singletons. This sample comprised PBMCs, obtained before ibrutinib treatment. Receptor source: a human donor with chronic lymphocytic leukemia.

The chain joins TRBV5-4 to TRBJ1-5; no clear D gene. The germline V gene has CDR1 SGHNT and CDR2 YYREEE (reference sequence). V dropped 0 bases and J dropped 6 bases, with 7 bases sitting between them. This CDR3 contains 13 residues. CDR3 in DNA: TGTGCCAGCAGCTTGGAACCAGGTCAGCCCCAGCATTTT. This gives the protein CASSLEPGQPQHF.

The gene calls are TRBV19 and TRBJ1-2, with TRBD1 matching 7 bases. V lost 4 bases and J lost 7; bases outside the gene matches: 9. The germline V gene has CDR1 LNHDA and CDR2 SQIVND (reference sequence). The CDR3 is made up of 14 amino acids. DNA for the CDR3: TGTGCCAGTAGTAGAGGGACAGTCGCTTTTGGCTACACCTTC. It is translated as CASSRGTVAFGYTF.

The V gene is TRBV7-9, the J gene TRBJ1-5; TRBD1 matches 7 bases. The germline V gene has CDR1 SEHNR and CDR2 FQNEAQ (reference sequence). The ends lost 3 bases at V and 4 bases at J; junction bases unmatched: 6. The CDR3 extends over 15 amino acids. The CDR3 DNA reads TGTGCCAGCAGCTTGGAGGGGGCAGGGAATCAGCCCCAGCATTTT. Encoded protein: CASSLEGAGNQPQHF.

This chain links TRBV2 with TRBJ2-1; D is undetermined. CDR1 and CDR2 (germline): SNHLY, FYNNEI. Deletions cut 6 bases from V and 0 bases from J, with 12 bases between. The length of the CDR3 is 15 residues. The CDR3, as DNA: TGTGCCAGCAGAATCGAGAGAAGCTCCTACAATGAGCAGTTCTTC. Amino acids: CASRIERSSYNEQFF.

V and J are TRBV2 and TRBJ2-1, with 10 bases matching TRBD2. CDR1 SNHLY and CDR2 FYNNEI come from the germline V gene. V trimming: 5 bases; J trimming: 6 bases; junction bases outside the gene matches: 7. The CDR3 is 15 amino acids. The DNA of the CDR3 is TGTGCCAGCAGTCCGGAGCGGGGGGGCCTCAATGAGCAGTTCTTC. Translation gives CASSPERGGLNEQFF.

This clone was observed once. The chain employs TRBV5-4 and TRBJ2-1, with 8 bases fitting TRBD1. V dropped 2 bases and J dropped 5; count of bases not matched to a gene: 6. Germline V gene sequence: CDR1 SGHNT, CDR2 YYREEE (reference sequence). This CDR3 is built from 15 residues. CDR3 region: CASSLSGRGHNEQFF. Here the CDR3 DNA reads TGTGCCAGCAGCTTATCGGGCAGGGGGCACAATGAGCAGTTCTTC.

The chain has TRBV28 and TRBJ2-3, with 7 bases fitting TRBD1. Germline V lookup: CDR1 MDHEN, CDR2 SYDVKM. The junction had 3 bases not matched to a gene; V was cut back by 4 bases and J by 2 bases. This CDR3 contains 14 residues. The CDR3 sequence is CASSYGTATDTQYF. CDR3 nucleotides: TGTGCCAGCAGTTACGGGACAGCCACAGATACGCAGTATTTT.

V usage is TRBV5-6 and J usage is TRBJ2-3; 12 bases agree with TRBD2. J lost 4 bases, V lost 4 bases, and 1 base had no gene match. The germline V gene encodes CDR1 SGHDT and CDR2 YYEEEE. This CDR3 contains 14 residues. CDR3 amino acids: CASSPSGGADTQYF. CDR3 in DNA: TGTGCCAGCAGCCCTAGCGGGGGGGCAGATACGCAGTATTTT.

This clone was counted between two and nine times. For the CDR3, the DNA is TGTGCCAGCAGTCTGGACTTTCAGAACACTGAAGCTTTCTTT. Translating it yields CASSLDFQNTEAFF. J is TRBJ1-1 and V is TRBV6-5; D gene ambiguous. V lost 5 bases to trimming and J lost 1 base, with 11 bases between them. Germline CDR1 and CDR2: MNHEY and SVGAGI. The CDR3 has 14 residues.

The rearrangement uses TRBV6-5 and TRBJ1-6; D unclear. The germline gives CDR1 MNHEY, CDR2 SVGAGI. The CDR3 has 13 amino acids. Trimming took off 5 bases at V and 14 bases at J, with 16 bases between the two ends. The CDR3 loop reads CASSVETPITLHF. The CDR3, as DNA: TGTGCCAGCAGTGTTGAGACCCCTATAACCCTCCACTTT.

V is TRBV6-5 and J is TRBJ2-7; 11 nucleotides agree with TRBD2. Germline V lookup: CDR1 MNHEY, CDR2 SVGAGI. Germline trimming cut 5 bases from V and 3 bases from J; bases unmatched to any gene: 3. The CDR3 has 14 residues. CDR3 sequence (DNA): TGTGCCAGCAGTAAGACTAGCGGGATCTACGAGCAGTACTTC. Protein: CASSKTSGIYEQYF.

The chain links TRBV19 to TRBJ1-5; D is possibly TRBD1 (6 bases). Germline CDR1 reads LNHDA; CDR2 reads SQIVND (reference sequence). Trimming left V 1 base short and J 1 base short, with 11 bases between. CDR3 length equals 16 residues. This chain's CDR3 is CASSIGGGGSNQPQHF. CDR3 in DNA: TGTGCCAGTAGTATAGGGGGAGGGGGAAGCAATCAGCCCCAGCATTTT.

This clone is judged medium-sized. V gene TRBV20-1 combines with J gene TRBJ1-1; D gene uncertain. Trimming shortened V by 5 bases and J by 4 bases, and 5 bases separated the two germline ends. The germline V gene encodes CDR1 DFQATT and CDR2 SNEGSKA (reference sequence). The CDR3 has 10 amino acids. The CDR3 DNA sequence: TGCAGTGCTCAGAGCACTGAAGCTTTCTTT. Its protein is CSAQSTEAFF.

V gene TRBV30 combines with J gene TRBJ2-1; 7 bases are a match to TRBD2. V dropped 1 base and J dropped 0; count of bases not matched to a gene: 6. There are 16 residues in the CDR3. The germline CDR1 and CDR2 sequences are GTSNPN and SVGIG (reference sequence). The CDR3 sequence: CAWSGLAVSSYNEQFF. The CDR3 DNA follows: TGTGCCTGGAGTGGCCTAGCGGTGAGCTCCTACAATGAGCAGTTCTTC.

The rearrangement joins TRBV18 to TRBJ1-6; the match to TRBD1 covers 7 bases. Germline CDR1 KGHSH, CDR2 LQKENI. The CDR3 loop spans 14 amino acids. J lost 6 bases, V lost 8 bases, and 7 bases had no gene match. CDR3 amino acids: CASRGTASNSPLHF. The CDR3 DNA follows: TGTGCCAGCCGCGGGACAGCCTCTAATTCACCCCTCCACTTT.

The chain recombines TRBV27 with TRBJ1-5, with D unresolved. The CDR3 extends over 17 amino acids. Germline CDR1 MNHEY, CDR2 SMNVEV (reference sequence). The V end lost 6 bases, the J end lost 1 base, and 19 bases lay between the germline ends. This CDR3 is CASRLTGLAPSNQPQHF. DNA for the CDR3: TGTGCCAGCAGACTCACCGGGCTCGCACCAAGCAATCAGCCCCAGCATTTT.

The chain employs TRBV6-4 and TRBJ2-1; 7 nucleotides agree with TRBD1. Germline V gene sequence: CDR1 MRHNA, CDR2 SNTAGT. The CDR3 has 13 amino acids. V was clipped by 5 bases and J by 8 bases; unmatched bases: 6. The CDR3 here is CASSLQGIHEQFF. CDR3 coding DNA: TGTGCCAGCAGTTTACAGGGGATCCATGAGCAGTTCTTC.

The count of this clone is one. The genes are TRBV5-8 and TRBJ2-7, with a possible D match to TRBD2 (7 bases). This CDR3 has 16 amino acids. Germline-derived CDR1 and CDR2 are SGHTS and YDEGEE. With 1 base removed from V and 4 bases from J, the gap between germline ends came to 18 bases. The CDR3 DNA reads TGTGCCAGCAGCTTGAAGGTGGGGGGGGCGCATTACGAGCAGTACTTC. Protein product: CASSLKVGGAHYEQYF.